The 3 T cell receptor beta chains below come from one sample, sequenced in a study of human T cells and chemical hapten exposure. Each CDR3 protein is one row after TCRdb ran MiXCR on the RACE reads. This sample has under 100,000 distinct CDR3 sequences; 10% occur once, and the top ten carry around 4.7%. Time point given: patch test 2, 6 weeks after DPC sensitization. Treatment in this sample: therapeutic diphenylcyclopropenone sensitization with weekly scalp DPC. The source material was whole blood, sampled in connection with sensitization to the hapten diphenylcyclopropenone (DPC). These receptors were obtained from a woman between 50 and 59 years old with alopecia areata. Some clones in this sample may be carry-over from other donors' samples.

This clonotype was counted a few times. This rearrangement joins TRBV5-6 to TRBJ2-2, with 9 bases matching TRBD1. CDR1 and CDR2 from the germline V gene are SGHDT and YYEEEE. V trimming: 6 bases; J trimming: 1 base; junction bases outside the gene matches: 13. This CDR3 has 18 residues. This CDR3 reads CASTPASGTGWNTGELFF. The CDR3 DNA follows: TGTGCCAGCACCCCGGCTTCTGGGACAGGGTGGAACACCGGGGAGCTGTTTTTT.

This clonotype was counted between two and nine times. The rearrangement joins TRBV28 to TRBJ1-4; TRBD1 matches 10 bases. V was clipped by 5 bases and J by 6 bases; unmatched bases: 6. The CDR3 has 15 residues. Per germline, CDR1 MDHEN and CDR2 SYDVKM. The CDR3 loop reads CASSLTGTGDEKLFF. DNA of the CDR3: TGTGCCAGCAGTCTCACCGGGACAGGGGATGAAAAACTGTTTTTT. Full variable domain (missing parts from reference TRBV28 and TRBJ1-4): DVKVTQSSRYLVKRTGEKVFLECVQDMDHENMFWYRQDPGLGLRLIYFSYDVKMKEKGDIPEGYSVSREKKERFSLILESASTNQTSMYLCASSLTGTGDEKLFFGSGTQLSVL.

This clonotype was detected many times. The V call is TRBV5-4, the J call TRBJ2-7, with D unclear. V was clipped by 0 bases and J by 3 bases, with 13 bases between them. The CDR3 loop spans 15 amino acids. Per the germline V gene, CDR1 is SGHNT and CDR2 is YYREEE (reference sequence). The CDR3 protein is CASSLAGSRNYEQYF. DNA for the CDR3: TGTGCCAGCAGCTTGGCCGGGTCCAGAAACTACGAGCAGTACTTC. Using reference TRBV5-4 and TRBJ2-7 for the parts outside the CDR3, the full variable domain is ETGVTQSPTHLIKTRGQQVTLRCSSQSGHNTVSWYQQALGQGPQFIFQYYREEENGRGNFPPRFSGLQFPNYSSELNVNALELDDSALYLCASSLAGSRNYEQYFGPGTRLTVT.